A selection of T cell receptor beta chains follows, all from one sample in a study of blood T cell repertoires in COVID-19. Produced via immunoSEQ multiplex PCR; TCRdb's table is partial and in-frame only. The profile shows around 87,000 clones, 80% to 90% of them singletons. Sequences were obtained from peripheral blood. The receptors derive from a man aged 50-59 years with acute or convalescent COVID-19. Both conserved end residues are part of each CDR3. The order of the fields is CDR3 DNA, CDR3 protein, D gene, J gene, clone size, V gene. A D gene is named only where the DNA matches it firmly. Rows give clone size only sometimes, using once, few, many, or a class for an expanded clone.

TGTGCCAGCAGCCTCCAGGTTTCCAATCAGCCCCAGCATTTT	CASSLQVSNQPQHF	NA	TRBJ1-5	NA	TRBV3-1/TRBV3-2
TGTGCCAGCAGCCAAGAACAGGGCGCAAGAGAAGCTTTCTTT	CASSQEQGAREAFF	NA	TRBJ1-1	NA	TRBV4-2
TGTGCCAGCATCGCACCGGGGTCGGCAAACTATGGCTACACCTTC	CASIAPGSANYGYTF	NA	TRBJ1-2	NA	TRBV28
TGTGCCAGCAGATTCCGGGACAGGGGATTTAGTGGCTACACCTTC	CASRFRDRGFSGYTF	TRBD1	TRBJ1-2	NA	TRBV5-6
TGCGCCAGCAGTCAATCGGAGAGGGTGGGGGAGACCCAGTACTTC	CASSQSERVGETQYF	NA	TRBJ2-5	NA	TRBV23-1
TGTGCCAGCCAGTCAGACTATGGCTACACCTTC	CASQSDYGYTF	NA	TRBJ1-2	NA	TRBV28
TGTGCCAGCAGTTTTAGATTTTCTGGAAACACCATATATTTT	CASSFRFSGNTIYF	NA	TRBJ1-3	NA	TRBV6-5
TGTGCCAGCAGCCGCCGGAGCGGGCCCCCTCCGAACACTGAAGCTTTCTTT	CASSRRSGPPPNTEAFF	NA	TRBJ1-1	NA	TRBV21-1
TGTGCCAGTAGTGGCCGACAGGGGTATGGCTACACCTTC	CASSGRQGYGYTF	TRBD1	TRBJ1-2	few	TRBV19
TGTGCCAGCAGTTTGCCGGGGACTCTGAACACTGAAGCTTTCTTT	CASSLPGTLNTEAFF	NA	TRBJ1-1	once	TRBV28
TGTGCCAGCAGTGTCGGGACTAGCGGGGGAAGTGATACGCAGTATTTT	CASSVGTSGGSDTQYF	TRBD2	TRBJ2-3	NA	TRBV28
TGTGCCAGCACCCCGCGGGCGAGCGGGGGCCGACCCGGGGAGCTGTTTTTT	CASTPRASGGRPGELFF	TRBD2	TRBJ2-2	NA	TRBV7-6
TGTGCCAGCAGCCCCCATGGAGGGGGGGCGAACACCGGGGAGCTGTTTTTT	CASSPHGGGANTGELFF	NA	TRBJ2-2	NA	TRBV16
TGTGCCAGCAGGCCCGGACTAGCGGGGGTGCCTTGGCAGTTCTTC	CASRPGLAGVPWQFF	TRBD2	TRBJ2-1	NA	TRBV27
TGCGCCAGCGGCCTACGAGGGAGCGGCGAAAAACTGTTTTTT	CASGLRGSGEKLFF	NA	TRBJ1-4	few	TRBV5-1
TGTGCCAGCAGCTTCGGGGGACTAGGGGGCACAGATACGCAGTATTTT	CASSFGGLGGTDTQYF	TRBD2	TRBJ2-3	NA	TRBV7-9
TGTGCCAGCAGGCTAGACGCGCGGGGGATCAACTCTGGGGCCAACGTCCTGACTTTC	CASRLDARGINSGANVLTF	TRBD2	TRBJ2-6	NA	TRBV27
TGTGCCAGCAGCCCCACCCAAGCCCCGTCGGGCTACACCTTC	CASSPTQAPSGYTF	NA	TRBJ1-2	NA	TRBV7-2
TGTGCCAGCAGTGAACCCTGGGCGGGGTATGGCTACACCTTC	CASSEPWAGYGYTF	NA	TRBJ1-2	NA	TRBV2
TGCGCCAGCAGCCCACATAGCGGGGTGACCGGGGAGCTGTTTTTT	CASSPHSGVTGELFF	TRBD2	TRBJ2-2	NA	TRBV5-1
TGTGCCAGTAGCCCCAGTGGGGGAAGGGGGCCTACGGAGCAGTACTTC	CASSPSGGRGPTEQYF	TRBD1	TRBJ2-7	NA	TRBV19
TGTGCCACCAGTGATGGACTAGCGGGGGGTCTCCTTAGCACAGATACGCAGTATTTT	CATSDGLAGGLLSTDTQYF	TRBD2	TRBJ2-3	NA	TRBV24-1
TGCGCCAGCAGCCAAGAATACAGGGAAGAGTATGGCTACACCTTC	CASSQEYREEYGYTF	NA	TRBJ1-2	NA	TRBV4-1
TGTGCCACCGAGCGGGGGACCTCGGGGGAGACCCAGTACTTC	CATERGTSGETQYF	TRBD2	TRBJ2-5	NA	TRBV15
TGTGCCAGCAGTGACCGCGTCCTTGGGGAGCTGTTTTTT	CASSDRVLGELFF	NA	TRBJ2-2	NA	TRBV2
TGTGCCAGCAGTGGGGCGGGGCGTGGGCAAGAGACCCAGTACTTC	CASSGAGRGQETQYF	NA	TRBJ2-5	NA	TRBV27
TGTGCCAGTAGTAATCGGGGAGGCCAGCCCCAGCATTTT	CASSNRGGQPQHF	NA	TRBJ1-5	NA	TRBV19
TGTGCTAGTGGTTTGTTCGGGACTAGCGGGGGGCCCCGCGTTGGCGGGGAGCTGTTTTTT	CASGLFGTSGGPRVGGELFF	TRBD2	TRBJ2-2	NA	TRBV12-5
TGTGCCAGCAGCTTAGGACAGCAAACGAATGAAAAACTGTTTTTT	CASSLGQQTNEKLFF	NA	TRBJ1-4	NA	TRBV7-9
TGTGCCAGCAGCTTATCCGTGACAGGTTACAATGAGCAGTTCTTC	CASSLSVTGYNEQFF	NA	TRBJ2-1	NA	TRBV7-2
TGCGCCAGCAGCTTGGTTGTTACGGGTAACACTGAAGCTTTCTTT	CASSLVVTGNTEAFF	NA	TRBJ1-1	NA	TRBV5-1
TGTGCCAGCAGTATAAACAGGGGGCGGGGTGAGCAGTTCTTC	CASSINRGRGEQFF	TRBD1	TRBJ2-1	NA	TRBV27
TGTGCCAGCTCACCACCCGGGATCTACGAGCAGTACTTC	CASSPPGIYEQYF	NA	TRBJ2-7	NA	TRBV18
TGCAGTGCTAGTTTGGGAGCCTCTGGAAACACCATATATTTT	CSASLGASGNTIYF	NA	TRBJ1-3	NA	TRBV20-1
TGTGCCAGCAGCGCGGGGGGCTCCTCCTACGAGCAGTACTTC	CASSAGGSSYEQYF	TRBD2	TRBJ2-7	NA	TRBV2
TGTGCCAGCAGCTTAACGCCCGGACTAGCGCTACCAGATACGCAGTATTTT	CASSLTPGLALPDTQYF	TRBD2	TRBJ2-3	NA	TRBV13
TGCGCCAGCAGTGACCGGGGGGGGCAGGGAGAAACCTACGAGCAGTACTTC	CASSDRGGQGETYEQYF	TRBD2	TRBJ2-7	NA	TRBV10-1
TGTGCCAGTAGTAGTTCCCAGCGGGGGATACAAGAGACCCAGTACTTC	CASSSSQRGIQETQYF	TRBD2	TRBJ2-5	NA	TRBV19
TGTGCCAGCAGGGACAGGGGGGTCTCTGGAAACACCATATATTTT	CASRDRGVSGNTIYF	TRBD1	TRBJ1-3	NA	TRBV6-5
TGCGCCAGCAGACTCGGACAGGGGTCGACGGATTATGGCTACACCTTC	CASRLGQGSTDYGYTF	TRBD1	TRBJ1-2	NA	TRBV5-1
TGTGCCAGCAGCCAATCCACTAGCGGGGGTCTCGATACGCAGTATTTT	CASSQSTSGGLDTQYF	TRBD2	TRBJ2-3	NA	TRBV4-2
TGTGCCAGTAGTACCCATACTAGCCCAGATACGCAGTATTTT	CASSTHTSPDTQYF	NA	TRBJ2-3	NA	TRBV19
TGTGCCAGCGGAGTGGAGTACGGGGAGCTGTTTTTT	CASGVEYGELFF	NA	TRBJ2-2	NA	TRBV6-5
TGTGCCAGTAGTCCAACCCGGGGGGGGGCGTACTATGGCTACACCTTC	CASSPTRGGAYYGYTF	NA	TRBJ1-2	once	TRBV19
TGTGCCAGTAGTATATGGGGGGAAGGCAATCAGCCCCAGCATTTT	CASSIWGEGNQPQHF	NA	TRBJ1-5	NA	TRBV19
TGTGCCAGTAGCCCAGGGACTAGCGGAGTAAAGGAGCAGTACTTC	CASSPGTSGVKEQYF	TRBD2	TRBJ2-7	NA	TRBV19
TGTGCCAGCAGCTGGCAGGGAAACTATGGCTACACCTTC	CASSWQGNYGYTF	NA	TRBJ1-2	NA	TRBV7-3
TGTGCCACCTTGCTGACAGGGGGGGCTGAAGCTTTCTTT	CATLLTGGAEAFF	TRBD1	TRBJ1-1	NA	TRBV10-3
TGTGCCACCAGCAGAGACAACTCCTATAATTCACCCCTCCACTTT	CATSRDNSYNSPLHF	NA	TRBJ1-6	NA	TRBV15
TGCGCCAGCAGCGCTACGCGGGTACAGGGCTATGGCTACACCTTC	CASSATRVQGYGYTF	NA	TRBJ1-2	NA	TRBV5-1
TGTGCCAGCAGCCAAGATATATTATCAGGGATACAAACTAATGAAAAACTGTTTTTT	CASSQDILSGIQTNEKLFF	NA	TRBJ1-4	NA	TRBV4-2
TGCGCCAGCAGCCCCGGACAGGGGTCCTATGGCTACACCTTC	CASSPGQGSYGYTF	TRBD1	TRBJ1-2	NA	TRBV5-1
TGTGCCAGCAGTTATAGCGGGGGGGCCGCCGGGGAGCTGTTTTTT	CASSYSGGAAGELFF	TRBD2	TRBJ2-2	NA	TRBV6-5
TGTGCCAGCAGCTTAACTAGCCAATTAAGCTACGAGCAGTACTTC	CASSLTSQLSYEQYF	NA	TRBJ2-7	NA	TRBV11-3
TGTGCCAGCAGCCGGGGTCCCGAACGGAATCAGCCCCAGCATTTT	CASSRGPERNQPQHF	NA	TRBJ1-5	NA	TRBV11-1
TGTGCCATCAGTGAGGAGGACTTTAACTATGGCTACACCTTC	CAISEEDFNYGYTF	NA	TRBJ1-2	NA	TRBV10-3
TGTGCCAGTAGTATATCCTCAACTAATGAAAAACTGTTTTTT	CASSISSTNEKLFF	NA	TRBJ1-4	NA	TRBV19
TGTGCCAGCAGTGGACGGAGAACCTTCAATCAGCCCCAGCATTTT	CASSGRRTFNQPQHF	NA	TRBJ1-5	NA	TRBV6-4